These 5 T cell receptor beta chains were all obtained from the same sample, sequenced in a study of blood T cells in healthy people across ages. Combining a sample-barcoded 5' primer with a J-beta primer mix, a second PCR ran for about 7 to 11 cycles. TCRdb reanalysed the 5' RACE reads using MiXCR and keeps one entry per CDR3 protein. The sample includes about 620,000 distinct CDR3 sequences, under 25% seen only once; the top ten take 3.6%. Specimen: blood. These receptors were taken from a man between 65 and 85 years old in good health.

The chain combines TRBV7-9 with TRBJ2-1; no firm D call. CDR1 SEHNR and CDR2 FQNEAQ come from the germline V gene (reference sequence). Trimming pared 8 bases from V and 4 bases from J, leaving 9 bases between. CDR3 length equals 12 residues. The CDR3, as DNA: TGTGCCAGCGTAGAAAATTACAATGAGCAGTTCTTC. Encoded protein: CASVENYNEQFF.

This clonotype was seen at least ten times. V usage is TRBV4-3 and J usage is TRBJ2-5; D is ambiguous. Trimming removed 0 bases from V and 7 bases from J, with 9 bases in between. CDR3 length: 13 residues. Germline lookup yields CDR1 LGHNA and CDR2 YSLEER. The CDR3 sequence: CASSQEKGLTQYF. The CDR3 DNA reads TGCGCCAGCAGCCAAGAAAAAGGGTTGACCCAGTACTTC.

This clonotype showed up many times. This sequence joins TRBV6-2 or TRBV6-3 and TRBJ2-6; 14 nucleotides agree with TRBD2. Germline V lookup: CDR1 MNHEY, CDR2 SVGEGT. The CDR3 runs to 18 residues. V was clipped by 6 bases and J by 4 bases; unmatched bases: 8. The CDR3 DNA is TGTGCCAGCAGGAAGGGACTAGCGGGAGAAAGAGGGGCCAACGTCCTGACTTTC. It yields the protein CASRKGLAGERGANVLTF.

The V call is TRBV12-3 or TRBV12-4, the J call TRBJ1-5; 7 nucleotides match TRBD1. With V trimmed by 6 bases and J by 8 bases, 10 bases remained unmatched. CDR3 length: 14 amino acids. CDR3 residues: CASSHNRGGKPQHF. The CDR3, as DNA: TGTGCCAGCAGCCACAACAGGGGAGGGAAGCCCCAGCATTTT.

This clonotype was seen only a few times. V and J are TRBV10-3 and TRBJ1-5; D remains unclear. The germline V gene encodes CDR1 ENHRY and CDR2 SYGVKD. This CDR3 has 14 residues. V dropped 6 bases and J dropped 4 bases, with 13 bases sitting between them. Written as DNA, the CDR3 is TGTGCCATCAGCCCCCGGGGTGGTAATCAGCCCCAGCATTTT. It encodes CAISPRGGNQPQHF.